This entry is about one T cell receptor beta chain. The target antigen is unknown. The CDR3 end lies 3 residues beyond the end of the read and is filled in from the germline J gene. Profiling relied on immunoSEQ multiplex PCR, and the TCRdb table lists in-frame clones only, not all of them. The listing contains tens of thousands of clones. The data stem from a study of T cells in women clearing cervical HPV infection. Whole-study context: Controls gave blood once infection was undetectable; cases at lesion identification.

Deletions cut 1 base from V and 3 bases from J, with 14 bases between. Germline V CDR1 and CDR2: SGHNT, YYREEE (reference sequence). The CDR3 is made up of 15 amino acids. Dot-blot hybridization genotyped cervical HPV amplified with MY09/MY11 PCR. General study findings and limits: CIN3+ cases had significantly higher TCR repertoire richness than controls, but evenness did not differ.

The sample taken for sequencing was blood buffy coat. This chain connects TRBV5-4 to TRBJ2-7; perhaps TRBD2 as D (6 bases). This TCR came from a woman aged 18-69 years with a cervical HPV16 infection that either progressed to CIN3+ or cleared (not recorded which). CDR3 loop: CASSLLGGSHYEQYF. The sequenced part of the CDR3 DNA is TGTGCCAGCAGCTTGCTCGGGGGTTCCCACTACGAG.